What follows is one T cell receptor beta chain and its context. Its antigen is not known. This specimen comes from a study of cytomegalovirus exposure and HLA in healthy donors. The CDR3 is made up of 16 amino acids. The V gene's germline CDR1 is MGHRA and CDR2 YSYEKL. Trimming stripped 2 bases from V and 1 base from J, with 13 bases between. Study-wide results and limits: In vitro experiments confirmed that a few CMV-associated chains were specific for CMV antigens.

Libraries were prepared by immunoSEQ multiplex PCR; TCRdb keeps only in-frame clonotypes and omits some of them. The table lists some 170,000 clones, about 86% of them singletons. The chain recombines TRBV4-1 with TRBJ2-3; a possible D gene is TRBD1 (5 bases). The specimen was PBMCs. The sequence was collected from a woman in her 30s in good health and CMV-seronegative. The CDR3 reads CASSQYWGGGTDTQYF. The CDR3 DNA reads TGCGCCAGCAGCCAATATTGGGGCGGAGGCACAGATACGCAGTATTTT.